This T cell receptor beta chain was captured in a study of T cell responses to AZD1222 COVID-19 vaccine. The wider study: Second-dose recipients at about 4 or about 12 weeks were treated as one pooled group. Study observations and caveats: Clonal diversity was possibly underestimated; the donors were predominantly white British and more often female.

The germline V gene has CDR1 SNHLY and CDR2 FYNNEI. Trimming took off 7 bases at V and 0 bases at J, with 8 bases between the two ends. CDR3 length: 13 residues. Turning to this clone: Its antigen remains unidentified.

Assay used: immunoSEQ multiplex PCR; TCRdb lists only in-frame clones, some missing. This table holds some 130,000 clones, around 90% found once. The chain recombines TRBV2 with TRBJ2-3; D unclear. This receptor was taken from an adult in good health. Sequenced here: peripheral blood, sampled on day 0 of AZD1222 vaccination. The CDR3 bases are TGTGCCAGCATTCCGTTTAGCACAGATACGCAGTATTTT. This sequence encodes CASIPFSTDTQYF.